This T cell receptor (beta chain) derives from a study of beta chain features in type 1 diabetes. Of the isolated RNA, all was reverse transcribed, and so the sequenced material was expressed TCRB transcripts. Method: immunoSEQ multiplex PCR; TCRdb's copy keeps in-frame clones and lacks some. Of 300,000 to 350,000 clones listed, 12% to 15% are singletons. This clone was picked up many times. Between the trimmed V and J ends, which lost 6 bases and 0 bases, there was a span of 12 bases. The CDR3 loop spans 15 amino acids. Germline loops: CDR1 PRHDT, CDR2 FYEKMQ (reference sequence). The sequence came from a man aged 25-45 years in good health. J is TRBJ2-1 and V is TRBV13, with unresolved D. Source material: central memory CD4+ T cells from blood. This CDR3 reads CASSYDGSSYNEQFF. CDR3 nucleotide sequence: TGTGCCAGCAGTTATGACGGAAGCTCCTACAATGAGCAGTTCTTC. Full variable domain (remainder filled in from reference TRBV13 and TRBJ2-1): AAGVIQSPRHLIKEKRETATLKCYPIPRHDTVYWYQQGPGQDPQFLISFYEKMQSDKGSIPDRFSAQQFSDYHSELNMSSLELGDSALYFCASSYDGSSYNEQFFGPGTRLTVL.